This T cell receptor beta chain derives from a study of cytomegalovirus exposure and HLA in healthy donors. In its sample, this clone was seen once. Sequencing was performed with immunoSEQ multiplex PCR; in TCRdb, only in-frame clones are kept and a portion is missing. The profile shows about 220,000 clones, 88% of them singletons. The ends lost 3 bases at V and 3 bases at J; junction bases unmatched: 2. The CDR3 is made up of 13 amino acids. Germline V lookup: CDR1 MDHEN, CDR2 SYDVKM. This TCR came from a woman between 18 and 29 years old in good health and CMV-seronegative. Sequences were obtained from PBMCs. V and J are TRBV28 and TRBJ2-7, with 7 bases aligning to TRBD2. CDR3: CASSFGGGYEQYF. CDR3 DNA: TGTGCCAGCAGTTTCGGCGGGGGCTACGAGCAGTACTTC.